This T cell receptor (beta chain) was observed in a study of identical twins. TCRdb itself ran the 5' RACE reads through MiXCR, one entry per CDR3 protein. The table records approximately 690,000 distinct CDR3 sequences, 6% to 6.5% of them present only once. Germline V CDR1 and CDR2: SEHNR, FQNEAQ (reference sequence). The V gene lost 4 bases and the J gene lost 7 bases, with 14 bases spanning the gap. The CDR3 is made up of 14 amino acids. This clonotype was detected only a few times. Sequences were obtained from naive T cells sorted from blood. The genes are TRBV7-9 and TRBJ2-1; tentatively, D is TRBD2 (5 bases). This clonotype was sampled from a man between 18 and 35 years old in good health. The CDR3 sequence: CASSSSGLGNEQFF. For the CDR3, the DNA is TGTGCCAGCAGCTCGTCCGGACTGGGAAATGAGCAGTTCTTC.